This TCR beta chain was captured by sequencing in a study of radiotherapy plus CTLA-4 blockade in lung cancer. CDR3 length equals 20 residues. The germline V gene encodes CDR1 LGHNA and CDR2 YSLEER. V lost 0 bases and J lost 0; bases outside the gene matches: 12. Profiled with immunoSEQ multiplex PCR; TCRdb holds only in-frame clones, not every one. The table lists some 50,000 clones, 70% to 90% of them singletons. J is TRBJ2-1 and V is TRBV4-3; TRBD2 matches at 9 bases. The clonotype originates from a human donor with non-small cell lung cancer whose response to radiotherapy plus ipilimumab could not be evaluated. The starting material was peripheral blood, obtained from a patient treated with radiotherapy plus ipilimumab. DNA of the CDR3: TGCGCCAGCAGCCAAGATTTGGGAGGGGGAGCGGGAGGCTCCTACAATGAGCAGTTCTTC. Residues: CASSQDLGGGAGGSYNEQFF.